Here is one T cell receptor (beta chain) with its context. Antigen unknown. TCRdb re-called the 5' RACE reads through MiXCR, storing one row per CDR3 protein. The sample has approximately 48,000 distinct CDR3 sequences; approximately 6.6% are singletons. This sample is drawn from a study of T-cell memory formation after mild COVID-19. This CDR3 region has 13 residues. Germline CDR1 and CDR2: SGHRS and YFSETQ. Trimming pared 1 base from V and 0 bases from J, leaving 5 bases between. Findings and caveats of the study: Clones contracting over day 15 to 85 were CD4/CD8 balanced, with later expanders leaning CD4+.

Sequences were obtained from PBMCs or a T cell subset sorted from them (not recorded which). The V gene is TRBV5-1, the J gene TRBJ2-7; no clear D gene. The sequence was collected from a man younger than 30 who had mild COVID-19 (a few samples of this study predate the infection). Cell type and time point are not known. The CDR3 loop is CASSLKTSYEQYF. DNA for the CDR3: TGCGCCAGCAGCTTGAAGACCTCCTACGAGCAGTACTTC.